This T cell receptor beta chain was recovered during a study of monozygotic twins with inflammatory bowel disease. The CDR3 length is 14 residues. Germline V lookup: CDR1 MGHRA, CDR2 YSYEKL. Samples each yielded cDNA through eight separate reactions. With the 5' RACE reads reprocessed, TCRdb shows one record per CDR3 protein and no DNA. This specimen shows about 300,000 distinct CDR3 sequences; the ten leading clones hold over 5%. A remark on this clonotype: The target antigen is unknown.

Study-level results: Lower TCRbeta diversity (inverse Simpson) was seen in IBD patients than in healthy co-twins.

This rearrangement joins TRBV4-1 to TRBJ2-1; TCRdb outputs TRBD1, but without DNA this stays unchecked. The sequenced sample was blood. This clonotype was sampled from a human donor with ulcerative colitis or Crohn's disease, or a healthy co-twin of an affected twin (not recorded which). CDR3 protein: CASSQDPGLNEQFF.